This T cell receptor beta chain derives from a study of blood T cell repertoires in COVID-19. As for the study in general: From T cells, B-cell-depleted T cells, or PBMCs came the material, which was cDNA or gDNA.

TCRdb's table, derived via immunoSEQ multiplex PCR, lists solely in-frame clones and lacks some. Of 25,000 to 30,000 clones listed, approximately 90% are singletons. The sample comprised peripheral blood. The receptor was derived from a human donor in a cohort sampled during active COVID-19.

CDR3 protein: CASSSGQAEETQYF. DNA for the CDR3: TGTGCCAGCAGTTCGGGACAGGCAGAAGAGACCCAGTACTTC. The chain couples TRBV28 to TRBJ2-5; 8 bases are shared with TRBD1. Germline V gives CDR1 MDHEN, CDR2 SYDVKM. Unmatched junction bases numbered 4, after V lost 4 bases and J lost 3 bases. This CDR3 has 14 residues.